A single sample is the source of the 30 T cell receptor beta chains below, sequenced in a study of CD8+CD57+ T cells in acquired aplastic anemia. Before being chosen for sequencing, patients had shown CD8+CD57+ cell expansion by flow cytometry. For CDR3 and TCR beta VDJ profiling, genomic DNA was the template used. TCRdb re-called the reads through MiXCR, storing one row per CDR3 protein. The profile shows about 250,000 distinct CDR3 sequences, approximately 45% of them singletons. Sequencing was performed on sorted CD4+, CD8+, or CD8+CD57+ T cells (not recorded which) from PBMCs. The receptors were gathered from a human donor with aplastic anemia.

This clonotype was picked up many times. The chain links TRBV5-6 to TRBJ2-7; D is uncertain. With 4 bases removed from V and 4 bases from J, the gap between germline ends came to 18 bases. Germline values: CDR1 SGHDT, CDR2 YYEEEE. The CDR3 is made up of 15 amino acids. The CDR3 sequence: CASSAGPKVTYEQYF. The CDR3 DNA reads as TGTGCCAGCAGCGCTGGACCGAAGGTTACGTACGAGCAGTACTTC.

The table lists this clonotype with many counts. This chain uses TRBV28 with TRBJ1-5; no clear D gene. This CDR3 region has 13 residues. Trimming took 3 bases from V and 3 from J, leaving 6 bases between them. Germline V gene sequence: CDR1 MDHEN, CDR2 SYDVKM. CDR3 coding DNA: TGTGCCAGCAGTTTCGCATTCAATCAGCCCCAGCATTTT. It encodes CASSFAFNQPQHF. The variable domain in full, completed from reference TRBV28 and TRBJ1-5, reads DVKVTQSSRYLVKRTGEKVFLECVQDMDHENMFWYRQDPGLGLRLIYFSYDVKMKEKGDIPEGYSVSREKKERFSLILESASTNQTSMYLCASSFAFNQPQHFGDGTRLSIL.

The chain couples TRBV6-5 to TRBJ2-1; 9 nucleotides agree with TRBD1. The CDR3 loop spans 17 amino acids. The V gene's germline CDR1 is MNHEY and CDR2 SVGAGI. Germline trimming cut 6 bases from V and 2 bases from J; bases unmatched to any gene: 11. In DNA form, the CDR3 reads TGTGCCAGCAGGAAAGACGGGACAGGGCCTACCTACAATGAGCAGTTCTTC. As protein: CASRKDGTGPTYNEQFF.

This clonotype was counted many times. The chain employs TRBV9 and TRBJ2-3; tentatively, D is TRBD1 or TRBD2 (6 bases each). The V gene's germline CDR1 is SGDLS and CDR2 YYNGEE. V was pared by 4 bases and J by 4 bases, with 16 bases between. The CDR3 length is 15 residues. As DNA, the CDR3 is TGTGCCAGCAGCCCAGAAGGGGGGCCGGCAGATACGCAGTATTTT. Protein sequence: CASSPEGGPADTQYF.

The chain joins TRBV30 to TRBJ2-7, with a weak D call TRBD2 (5 bases). CDR3 length: 15 residues. Germline values: CDR1 GTSNPN, CDR2 SVGIG (reference sequence). V was cut by 4 bases and J by 2 bases, with 18 bases left in between. The CDR3 loop reads CAWTHSGVYTYEQYF. Written as DNA, the CDR3 is TGTGCCTGGACCCATTCCGGGGTCTATACCTACGAGCAGTACTTC.

The genes are TRBV20-1 and TRBJ2-1; D gene uncertain. V was trimmed by 5 bases and J by 7 bases, leaving 12 bases between them. The germline CDR1 and CDR2 sequences are DFQATT and SNEGSKA (reference sequence). The CDR3 extends over 12 amino acids. The CDR3, as DNA: TGCAGTGCTCTTAAGACGAGAAATGAGCAGTTCTTC. Encoded protein: CSALKTRNEQFF.

The chain couples TRBV10-2 to TRBJ2-2; 12 bases are a match to TRBD2. This CDR3 comprises 16 residues. Germline V gives CDR1 WSHSY, CDR2 SAAADI. The ends lost 5 bases at V and 7 bases at J; junction bases unmatched: 8. The CDR3 is CASSSPSGRGVGELFF. The CDR3 region has the DNA TGCGCCAGCAGTAGCCCTAGCGGGAGGGGCGTCGGGGAGCTGTTTTTT.

This clonotype has ten or more counts. V gene TRBV12-3 or TRBV12-4 combines with J gene TRBJ2-3; D gene uncertain. CDR3 length equals 12 residues. The V end was cut by 7 bases, the J end by 3 bases, with 8 bases between. CDR3 protein: CASINGTDTQYF. The CDR3 DNA reads as TGTGCCAGCATCAACGGAACAGATACGCAGTATTTT.

This clonotype came up a few times. One junction end does not reproduce the germline sequence, and a read error may be involved. The DNA of the CDR3 is TGTGCCAGCAGGGGACAGGGAGTGACTGAAGCTCTCTTT. This sequence encodes CASRGQGVTEALF. The chain joins TRBV12-3 or TRBV12-4 to TRBJ1-1; the match to TRBD1 covers 9 bases. The CDR3 consists of 13 residues.

The chain is built from TRBV2 and TRBJ1-2, with D possibly matching TRBD1 (5 bases). V lost 9 bases to trimming and J lost 8 bases, with 19 bases between them. The CDR3 contains 13 residues. The germline V gene has CDR1 SNHLY and CDR2 FYNNEI. The CDR3 DNA is TGTGCCAGTGCCCCACCAGGACATCTGGGCTACACCTTC. Protein: CASAPPGHLGYTF. Looking up the rest from reference TRBV2 and TRBJ1-2 gives the full variable domain: EPEVTQTPSHQVTQMGQEVILRCVPISNHLYFYWYRQILGQKVEFLVSFYNNEISEKSEIFDDQFSVERPDGSNFTLKIRSTKLEDSAMYFCASAPPGHLGYTFGSGTRLTVV.

This clonotype was detected ten times or more. V is TRBV27 and J is TRBJ2-7; 13 nucleotides agree with TRBD2. The V gene's germline CDR1 is MNHEY and CDR2 SMNVEV (reference sequence). V was clipped by 6 bases and J by 2 bases; unmatched bases: 7. The CDR3 extends over 16 amino acids. CDR3 DNA: TGTGCCAGCAGCTCCCCCGGGACTAGCGGGACCTACGAGCAGTACTTC. It translates to CASSSPGTSGTYEQYF.

Of note for this clonotype: One end of the junction does not line up with germline, which may come from a read error. V gene TRBV11-1 combines with J gene TRBJ2-7, with D unresolved. The CDR3 totals 13 residues. CDR1 is SGHAT and CDR2 is FQDESV in the germline V gene (reference sequence). CDR3 sequence reads: CASSQSTVGEQYF. The CDR3 bases are TGCGCCAGCAGCCAGTCAACGGTTGGCGAGCAGTACTTC.

The rearrangement joins TRBV5-1 to TRBJ2-1, with D possibly being TRBD2 (6 bases). Germline-derived CDR1 and CDR2 are SGHRS and YFSETQ. Between the trimmed V and J ends, which lost 4 bases and 2 bases, there was a span of 13 bases. The CDR3 runs 15 residues. As DNA, the CDR3 is TGCGCCAGCAGCCCGGACGGGGGAGCCTACAATGAGCAGTTCTTC. It yields the protein CASSPDGGAYNEQFF.

The chain is built from TRBV20-1 and TRBJ2-2; no firm D call. Germline V gene data show CDR1 as DFQATT and CDR2 as SNEGSKA (reference sequence). The CDR3 consists of 12 residues. V lost 2 bases and J lost 4, with 5 bases in between. In DNA, the CDR3 is TGCAGTGCTAGACCAGTCACCGGGGAGCTGTTTTTT. Translation: CSARPVTGELFF.

The chain couples TRBV10-3 to TRBJ2-7, with a possible D match to TRBD1 (6 bases). Germline CDR1 ENHRY, CDR2 SYGVKD. The V gene lost 4 bases and the J gene lost 2 bases, with 12 bases spanning the gap. The CDR3 contains 14 residues. CDR3 protein: CAISARDTTYEQYF. CDR3 nucleotide sequence: TGTGCCATCAGTGCCCGGGACACTACCTACGAGCAGTACTTC.

The chain links TRBV12-5 to TRBJ1-1; D might be TRBD1 (6 bases). The V gene lost 2 bases and the J gene lost 1 base, with 14 bases spanning the gap. This CDR3 has 16 residues. Per germline, CDR1 LGHNT and CDR2 FRNRAP. The CDR3 loop reads CASGLFGGQRNTEAFF. The CDR3 DNA sequence: TGTGCTAGTGGTTTGTTCGGGGGGCAACGGAACACTGAAGCTTTCTTT.

With respect to this clonotype: With a much larger clone just one base away, this may be a read error. This chain uses TRBV19 with TRBJ2-7; D gene unclear. The CDR3 covers 17 residues. Germline CDR1 LNHDA, CDR2 SQIVND (reference sequence). The CDR3 sequence: CASGIYSPEVDENEQYF. The CDR3 bases are TGTGCCAGTGGTATATATTCCCCTGAAGTAGACGAGAACGAGCAGTACTTC. Together with reference TRBV19 and TRBJ2-7, the CDR3 gives the full variable domain: DGGITQSPKYLFRKEGQNVTLSCEQNLNHDAMYWYRQDPGQGLRLIYYSQIVNDFQKGDIAEGYSVSREKKESFPLTVTSAQKNPTAFYLCASGIYSPEVDENEQYFGPGTRLTVT.

This clonotype was observed many times. The chain links TRBV10-1 to TRBJ2-3, with D possibly TRBD1 on 5 matching bases. Trimming pared 2 bases from V and 1 base from J, leaving 16 bases between. CDR1 is WNHNN and CDR2 is SYGVQD in the germline V gene (reference sequence). CDR3 length: 17 amino acids. As DNA, the CDR3 is TGCGCCAGCAGTGAGGCGAACTACAGGTCGGGCACAGATACGCAGTATTTT. Protein product: CASSEANYRSGTDTQYF.

This clonotype was counted only a few times. The J gene is TRBJ2-5, the V gene TRBV2, with 12 bases matching TRBD2. CDR1 SNHLY and CDR2 FYNNEI come from the germline V gene. This CDR3 is 17 amino acids long. V lost 3 bases and J lost 3; bases outside the gene matches: 8. The CDR3 region is CASSEVVASGREETQYF. The CDR3 region has the DNA TGTGCCAGCAGTGAGGTGGTGGCTAGCGGGAGGGAAGAGACCCAGTACTTC.

This clonotype was counted at least ten times. The chain is built from TRBV4-1 and TRBJ2-5; D perhaps matches TRBD1 (6 bases). Germline CDR1 MGHRA, CDR2 YSYEKL. The CDR3 consists of 14 residues. The ends were cut back, 1 base at V and 0 bases at J, with 6 bases in the middle. The CDR3 is CASSQGQDQETQYF. The CDR3 region has the DNA TGCGCCAGCAGCCAAGGACAGGACCAAGAGACCCAGTACTTC.

This clonotype came up once. This chain uses TRBV20-1 with TRBJ1-4, with D possibly matching TRBD1 (6 bases). Trimming stripped 2 bases from V and 0 bases from J, with 10 bases between. CDR1 and CDR2 from the germline V gene are DFQATT and SNEGSKA (reference sequence). CDR3 length: 15 amino acids. The CDR3 here is CSARTGGATNEKLFF. CDR3 coding DNA: TGCAGTGCTAGAACTGGGGGCGCAACTAATGAAAAACTGTTTTTT.

V and J are TRBV6-1 and TRBJ1-1; 7 nucleotides match TRBD1. The J segment lost 4 bases and the V segment lost 8 bases, leaving 10 bases of the junction unmatched. Germline assignment: CDR1 MNHNS and CDR2 SASEGT. The CDR3 extends over 14 amino acids. CDR3 bases: TGTGCCAGCGACAGGGCTGGGGAGGGCACTGAAGCTTTCTTT. It encodes CASDRAGEGTEAFF.

As regards this clonotype: A read error may produce the germline difference seen at one junction end. This chain connects TRBV10-2 to TRBJ1-1; D is undetermined. This CDR3 has 15 amino acids. CDR1 and CDR2 from the germline V gene are WSHSY and SAAADI. The CDR3 DNA reads as TGCGCTAGCAGTGACGGGTTCGTAGAGAACACTGAAGCTTTCTTT. Translated, it gives CASSDGFVENTEAFF.

This rearrangement joins TRBV7-8 to TRBJ2-7; unclear D gene. Trimming stripped 1 base from V and 6 bases from J, with 13 bases between. The CDR3 is 14 residues long. The V gene's germline CDR1 is SGHVS and CDR2 FQNEAQ. CDR3 region: CASSLGPGPCEQYF. In DNA, the CDR3 is TGTGCCAGCAGCTTAGGTCCGGGCCCCTGCGAGCAGTACTTC.

This clonotype came up many times. V is TRBV7-8 and J is TRBJ1-1; unclear D gene. Germline loops: CDR1 SGHVS, CDR2 FQNEAQ. Between the trimmed V and J ends, which lost 1 base and 7 bases, there was a span of 7 bases. The CDR3 length is 12 residues. CDR3 nucleotides: TGTGCCAGCAGCTTAGAAGCAGGTGAAGCTTTCTTT. It encodes CASSLEAGEAFF.

This clonotype was detected many times. The CDR3 DNA reads as TGTGCCAGCAGATTACAGGGGACGAACACTGAAGCTTTCTTT. Protein product: CASRLQGTNTEAFF. This chain connects TRBV6-5 to TRBJ1-1, with 7 nucleotides matching TRBD1. CDR3 length: 14 residues. J lost 1 base, V lost 6 bases, and 5 bases had no gene match. CDR1 and CDR2 from the germline V gene are MNHEY and SVGAGI.

At least ten counts were recorded for this clonotype. The CDR3 is CASLSGRGSYNEQFF. The DNA of the CDR3 is TGTGCCAGCCTAAGCGGGAGGGGGTCCTACAATGAGCAGTTCTTC. J is TRBJ2-1 and V is TRBV6-5; TRBD2 aligns across 10 bases. Germline-derived CDR1 and CDR2 are MNHEY and SVGAGI. V was clipped by 8 bases and J by 1 base; unmatched bases: 5. This CDR3 has 15 amino acids.

As for this clonotype: Mismatch with germline at one junction end may stem from a read error. The chain uses TRBV24-1 and TRBJ1-2, with a weak D call TRBD1 (6 bases). CDR3 size: 17 residues. CDR1 is KGHDR and CDR2 is SFDVKD in the germline V gene. The CDR3 DNA sequence: TGTGCCATCAGTGAACGAGGTCAGGGGTCCCTTAACTATGGCTACACCTTC. Amino acids: CAISERGQGSLNYGYTF.

The chain has TRBV6-1 and TRBJ1-5; D may be TRBD1 (6 bases). V shed 8 bases and J shed 0 bases, with 17 bases lying between them. The CDR3 sequence is 16 residues long. Per germline, CDR1 MNHNS and CDR2 SASEGT. The CDR3 bases are TGTGCCAGCGATACTACAGGGCCCGCTAGCAATCAGCCCCAGCATTTT. This encodes CASDTTGPASNQPQHF.

This clonotype has a count of ten or more. The chain is built from TRBV29-1 and TRBJ2-3, with a weak D call TRBD2 (6 bases). V was shortened by 7 bases and J by 2 bases, with 16 bases between the two germline ends. The germline V gene encodes CDR1 SQVTM and CDR2 ANQGSEA. The CDR3 covers 14 residues. The CDR3 DNA is TGCAGCGCCCGGGACTTCTCAGCCACAGATACGCAGTATTTT. It codes for CSARDFSATDTQYF.